The clone carrying this T cell receptor beta chain was counted a single time. Its antigen is unknown. Trimming removed 4 bases from V and 9 bases from J; junction bases left unmatched: 4. The CDR3 has 14 amino acids. Per the germline V gene, CDR1 is SGHDT and CDR2 is YYEEEE. The entry originates in a study of OX40 agonist ivuxolimab in advanced cancers. Overall study: Age averaged around 54 years (range roughly 23 to 85), and 82.7% were male. Three patients responded partially, comprising one with hepatocellular carcinoma and two with cutaneous melanoma.

Points from the study as a whole: Researchers report that CD8+ T cells had, on average, more expanded clones than CD4+.

Autoimmune disease history or systemic immunosuppression led to patient exclusion. The table came from immunoSEQ multiplex PCR; TCRdb's copy has only in-frame clones and leaves some out. The sample has about 32,000 clones; 84% are singletons. This sequence joins TRBV5-6 and TRBJ1-6; TRBD1 matches 10 bases. The sequencing here drew on CD4+ or CD8+ T cells sorted from blood, taken in a trial of the OX40 agonist ivuxolimab. The TCR was taken from an adult with an advanced solid tumor such as melanoma, head and neck, liver or kidney cancer. CDR3 DNA: TGTGCCAGCAGCGGCCGGGACAGGGGTTCACCCCTCCACTTT. It translates to CASSGRDRGSPLHF.